This entry lists 30 T cell receptor beta chains sequenced from one sample in a study of T cells in Graves' hyperthyroidism and ophthalmopathy. RNA transcripts served as the template for amplifying TCR beta CDR3 regions. The study used the HTBI primer set for a first-round RT-PCR of the TCR CDR3. TCRdb ran MiXCR on the multiplex PCR reads and lists one entry per CDR3 protein. The data contain under 550,000 distinct CDR3 sequences, roughly 13% of them singletons. Material for sequencing was blood. These receptor sequences come from a woman under 30 with Graves' hyperthyroidism.

V usage is TRBV19 and J usage is TRBJ1-5; no firm D call. Trimming left V 1 base short and J 4 bases short, with 14 bases between. This CDR3 contains 16 residues. CDR1 and CDR2 from the germline V gene are LNHDA and SQIVND (reference sequence). The CDR3: CASSIGGQNSNQPQHF. Here the CDR3 DNA reads TGTGCCAGTAGTATAGGTGGGCAGAACTCAAATCAGCCCCAGCATTTT.

In this sample, this clonotype turned up many times. The chain has TRBV6-2 or TRBV6-3 and TRBJ2-5, with a weak D call TRBD2 (6 bases). The CDR3 is made up of 18 amino acids. Trimming stripped 6 bases from V and 0 bases from J, with 23 bases between. Germline V CDR1 and CDR2: MNHEY, SVGEGT. DNA of the CDR3: TGTGCCAGCAGCCCTATTTGGGGGGACGTACGATACCAAGAGACCCAGTACTTC. Encoded protein: CASSPIWGDVRYQETQYF.

The sample holds a few counts of this clonotype. V usage is TRBV19 and J usage is TRBJ2-2; 7 bases are shared with TRBD1. Germline trimming cut 6 bases from V and 7 bases from J; bases unmatched to any gene: 8. Germline V lookup: CDR1 LNHDA, CDR2 SQIVND (reference sequence). This CDR3 is 14 amino acids long. CDR3 coding DNA: TGTGCCAGTAGGGAAGGGGGCCTGCACGGGGAGCTGTTTTTT. This sequence encodes CASREGGLHGELFF. The full variable domain, its missing parts supplied by reference TRBV19 and TRBJ2-2, is DGGITQSPKYLFRKEGQNVTLSCEQNLNHDAMYWYRQDPGQGLRLIYYSQIVNDFQKGDIAEGYSVSREKKESFPLTVTSAQKNPTAFYLCASREGGLHGELFFGEGSRLTVL.

This clonotype has ten or more counts. This chain links TRBV2 with TRBJ2-3, with D hard to call. This CDR3 is built from 11 residues. The V gene's germline CDR1 is SNHLY and CDR2 FYNNEI. Trimming pared 6 bases from V and 3 bases from J, leaving 4 bases between. The CDR3 region is CASSQTDTQYF. The CDR3 nucleotides read TGTGCCAGCAGCCAGACAGATACGCAGTATTTT.

This clonotype was observed a few times. In this CDR3 the conserved last residue, phenylalanine or tryptophan, is missing, so a read error is likely. The chain combines TRBV27 with TRBJ2-5; D may be TRBD2 (6 bases). Germline assignment: CDR1 MNHEY and CDR2 SMNVEV (reference sequence). CDR3 size: 13 residues. CDR3: CASSPRLEDTQYL. In DNA, the CDR3 is TGTGCCAGCAGTCCGCGACTAGAAGACACCCAGTACCTC.

The chain carries TRBV9 and TRBJ2-4; perhaps D is TRBD1 or TRBD2 (6 bases each). The V end was cut by 2 bases, the J end by 8 bases, with 17 bases between. This CDR3 comprises 15 residues. Looked up from germline, CDR1 is SGDLS and CDR2 is YYNGEE. The CDR3: CASSVSRGLGDIQYF. Here the CDR3 DNA reads TGTGCCAGCAGCGTTTCCCGGGGGCTTGGAGACATTCAGTACTTC.

The chain is built from TRBV28 and TRBJ2-6, with D maybe TRBD2 (6 bases). Germline CDR1 is MDHEN and CDR2 is SYDVKM. CDR3 length: 20 residues. V was pared by 6 bases and J by 0 bases, with 24 bases between. The DNA of the CDR3 is TGTGCCAGCAGAGAAGGCGGCGGGGCAGCTTTAAACTCTGGGGCCAACGTCCTGACTTTC. This sequence encodes CASREGGGAALNSGANVLTF.

This clonotype was seen ten or more times. The chain combines TRBV3-1 with TRBJ1-1, with 7 bases that match TRBD1. J gave up 3 bases and V 1 base, and 8 bases lay outside the gene matches. The CDR3 length is 16 residues. Looked up from germline, CDR1 is LGHDT and CDR2 is YNNKEL (reference sequence). Written as DNA, the CDR3 is TGTGCCAGCAGCCAAGGGTCGACAGGGTGGGACACTGAAGCTTTCTTT. Protein product: CASSQGSTGWDTEAFF. Using reference TRBV3-1 and TRBJ1-1 for the parts outside the CDR3, the full variable domain is DTAVSQTPKYLVTQMGNDKSIKCEQNLGHDTMYWYKQDSKKFLKIMFSYNNKELIINETVPNRFSPKSPDKAHLNLHINSLELGDSAVYFCASSQGSTGWDTEAFFGQGTRLTVV.

This clonotype was observed many times. The chain recombines TRBV9 with TRBJ2-1; D is tentatively TRBD1 or TRBD2 (6 bases each). Trimming took 0 bases from V and 7 from J, leaving 20 bases between them. This CDR3 spans 17 amino acids. The germline V gene encodes CDR1 SGDLS and CDR2 YYNGEE. DNA for the CDR3: TGTGCCAGCAGCGTAGAGCTCAGGGGCGGGAATGAGAATGAGCAGTTCTTC. Translating gives CASSVELRGGNENEQFF.

The chain combines TRBV10-3 with TRBJ1-2, with D possibly TRBD1 on 5 matching bases. There are 13 residues in the CDR3. Trimming cost V 5 bases and J 0 bases, with 7 bases left between them. The germline V gene encodes CDR1 ENHRY and CDR2 SYGVKD. Here the CDR3 DNA reads TGTGCCATCAGTCGGGGGGCTAACTATGGCTACACCTTC. It specifies CAISRGANYGYTF.

This clonotype has at least ten counts. The rearrangement joins TRBV6-1 to TRBJ2-3; 7 nucleotides align to TRBD2. The CDR3 runs 15 residues. The V and J ends lost 7 bases and 4 bases, in that order; junction bases with no gene match: 11. Germline loops: CDR1 MNHNS, CDR2 SASEGT. The CDR3 nucleotides read TGTGCCAGCATTCCCGCGGGAGTGGAGGCAGATACGCAGTATTTT. It yields the protein CASIPAGVEADTQYF.

This clonotype was observed a handful of times. The chain employs TRBV6-2 or TRBV6-3 and TRBJ2-1, with 9 nucleotides matching TRBD2. Trimming removed 7 bases from V and 7 bases from J; junction bases left unmatched: 8. From germline, CDR1 is MNHEY and CDR2 SVGEGT. The CDR3 consists of 14 residues. CDR3 DNA: TGTGCCAGCACCATAGCGGGAGAAGTAAATGAGCAGTTCTTC. It encodes CASTIAGEVNEQFF.

There are a few counts of this clonotype. The V gene is TRBV5-1, the J gene TRBJ2-7; D might be TRBD1 or TRBD2, each matching 5 bases. Trimming cost V 0 bases and J 2 bases, with 21 bases left between them. Germline CDR1 SGHRS, CDR2 YFSETQ. The CDR3 sequence is 18 residues long. CDR3 DNA sequence: TGCGCCAGCAGCTTGGGGTTGGATCCGGGGCGGGTCACCTACGAGCAGTACTTC. Translating it yields CASSLGLDPGRVTYEQYF.

This chain uses TRBV6-1 with TRBJ2-3; no clear D. There are 15 residues in the CDR3. Trimming pared 4 bases from V and 2 bases from J, leaving 13 bases between. In germline, CDR1 is MNHNS, CDR2 SASEGT. The CDR3 nucleotides read TGTGCCAGCAGTGGAGGACGGACCTACACAGATACGCAGTATTTT. Translated, it gives CASSGGRTYTDTQYF.

This sequence joins TRBV9 and TRBJ2-5; 7 bases are a match to TRBD1. CDR1 is SGDLS, CDR2 YYNGEE, per germline. This CDR3 is built from 19 residues. With V trimmed by 3 bases and J by 0 bases, 17 bases remained unmatched. CDR3 residues: CASSGGWDGDRDDQETQYF. In nucleotides, the CDR3 is TGTGCCAGCAGCGGCGGTTGGGACGGTGACAGGGATGACCAAGAGACCCAGTACTTC. Full variable domain (missing parts from reference TRBV9 and TRBJ2-5): DSGVTQTPKHLITATGQRVTLRCSPRSGDLSVYWYQQSLDQGLQFLIQYYNGEERAKGNILERFSAQQFPDLHSELNLSSLELGDSALYFCASSGGWDGDRDDQETQYFGPGTRLLVL.

The table lists this clonotype with a few counts. The V gene is TRBV7-6, the J gene TRBJ2-2, with 8 positions matching TRBD1. The CDR3 loop spans 16 amino acids. Germline CDR1 is SGHVS and CDR2 is FNYEAQ. With 4 bases clipped from V and 1 base from J, the junction kept 5 bases outside the gene matches. This chain's CDR3 is CASSSVGQGNTGELFF. In DNA form, the CDR3 reads TGTGCCAGCAGCTCTGTAGGACAGGGGAACACCGGGGAGCTGTTTTTT.

This chain links TRBV28 with TRBJ2-1; D is uncertain. The CDR3 has 14 residues. From germline, CDR1 is MDHEN and CDR2 SYDVKM. Trimming took 2 bases from V and 1 from J, leaving 6 bases between them. The CDR3 here is CASSLIGSYNEQFF. The CDR3 bases are TGTGCCAGCAGTTTAATAGGGTCCTACAATGAGCAGTTCTTC.

This clonotype was picked up many times. The rearrangement links TRBV29-1 to TRBJ1-2; TRBD1 matches 10 bases. Germline-derived CDR1 and CDR2 are SQVTM and ANQGSEA. V was pared by 4 bases and J by 9 bases, with 2 bases of the junction left unmatched. This CDR3 is 11 amino acids long. This chain's CDR3 is CSVGGQGRYTF. The DNA of the CDR3 is TGCAGCGTTGGGGGACAGGGGCGCTACACCTTC.

This clonotype appeared a few times. V gene TRBV4-2 combines with J gene TRBJ2-2; D gene uncertain. The CDR3 has 15 amino acids. The germline CDR1 and CDR2 sequences are LGHNA and YNFKEQ. V dropped 2 bases and J dropped 2 bases, with 9 bases sitting between them. DNA for the CDR3: TGTGCCAGCAGCCAAACGTGGCGTAACACCGGGGAGCTGTTTTTT. This gives the protein CASSQTWRNTGELFF.

This clonotype showed up many times. This chain links TRBV6-1 with TRBJ2-5; D may be TRBD2 (6 bases). The CDR3 loop spans 14 amino acids. V was trimmed by 2 bases and J by 1 base, leaving 8 bases between them. Germline CDR1 reads MNHNS; CDR2 reads SASEGT. CDR3 sequence (DNA): TGTGCCAGCAGTGAACGGCGGGGCCAAGAGACCCAGTACTTC. It encodes CASSERRGQETQYF.

This chain links TRBV2 with TRBJ1-2, with unresolved D. Germline V gene data show CDR1 as SNHLY and CDR2 as FYNNEI. The CDR3 runs 14 residues. Trimming took 1 base from V and 8 from J, leaving 14 bases between them. Here the CDR3 DNA reads TGTGCCAGCAGTGAAGTCAGGCAATTGGAAGGCTACACCTTC. It is translated as CASSEVRQLEGYTF.

The rearrangement joins TRBV25-1 to TRBJ2-2; D is unresolved. The CDR3 loop spans 12 amino acids. Trimming shortened V by 8 bases and J by 5 bases, and 9 bases separated the two germline ends. Per germline, CDR1 MGHDK and CDR2 SYGVNS. CDR3 nucleotide sequence: TGTGCCAGCGCTGACGGGACCGGGGAGCTGTTTTTT. It yields the protein CASADGTGELFF.

This clonotype has more than one count but fewer than ten. The genes are TRBV28 and TRBJ2-6; D unresolved. The CDR3 is 15 amino acids. Trimming shortened V by 5 bases and J by 1 base, and 9 bases separated the two germline ends. Per germline, CDR1 MDHEN and CDR2 SYDVKM. In nucleotides, the CDR3 is TGTGCCAGCAGTCCCATCAGGTCTGGGGCCAACGTCCTGACTTTC. The encoded protein is CASSPIRSGANVLTF.

This chain links TRBV5-8 with TRBJ1-5; TRBD1 matches 11 bases. CDR3 size: 14 residues. From germline, CDR1 is SGHTS and CDR2 YDEGEE. The V and J ends lost 4 bases and 6 bases, in that order; junction bases with no gene match: 3. As DNA, the CDR3 is TGTGCCAGCAGCGCGGGACAGGGGGTTCAGCCCCAGCATTTT. Residues: CASSAGQGVQPQHF.

This clonotype was seen a handful of times. The chain combines TRBV3-1 with TRBJ2-7, with D hard to call. In germline, CDR1 is LGHDT, CDR2 YNNKEL (reference sequence). This CDR3 comprises 14 residues. Trimming cost V 1 base and J 3 bases, with 10 bases left between them. CDR3 coding DNA: TGTGCCAGCAGCCAAGTGGGCCGCAGCTACGAGCAGTACTTC. Translation: CASSQVGRSYEQYF.

Only a few counts were recorded for this clonotype. The V gene is TRBV12-3 or TRBV12-4, the J gene TRBJ1-5; D is unclear. This CDR3 contains 13 residues. V was cut by 6 bases and J by 4 bases, with 10 bases left in between. CDR3 DNA sequence: TGTGCCAGCAGCGGAACGGGAAATCAGCCCCAGCATTTT. It translates to CASSGTGNQPQHF.

This clonotype appeared many times. CDR3 sequence (DNA): TGTGCCAGCAGTGAACCATCGGCAGATACGCAGTATTTT. Its protein is CASSEPSADTQYF. The chain recombines TRBV28 with TRBJ2-3; D unresolved. The germline V gene has CDR1 MDHEN and CDR2 SYDVKM. The CDR3 loop spans 13 amino acids. Trimming stripped 5 bases from V and 4 bases from J, with 10 bases between.

This clonotype has a count of ten or more. The rearrangement links TRBV30 to TRBJ1-2, with a tentative D call TRBD1 (5 bases). The CDR3 spans 13 residues. V was cut by 0 bases and J by 4 bases, with 9 bases left in between. Germline CDR1 reads GTSNPN; CDR2 reads SVGIG (reference sequence). CDR3 sequence (DNA): TGTGCCTGGAGTGTTCAGGGTAGCTATGGCTACACCTTC. Translated, it gives CAWSVQGSYGYTF. Drawing the rest from reference TRBV30 and TRBJ1-2, the complete variable domain is SQTIHQWPATLVQPVGSPLSLECTVEGTSNPNLYWYRQAAGRGLQLLFYSVGIGQISSEVPQNLSASRPQDRQFILSSKKLLLSDSGFYLCAWSVQGSYGYTFGSGTRLTVV.

V is TRBV4-1 and J is TRBJ2-2; 13 positions match TRBD2. This CDR3 has 16 residues. After removal of 4 bases from V and 7 bases from J, the junction contained 6 bases not matched to a gene. Germline loops: CDR1 MGHRA, CDR2 YSYEKL. CDR3 in amino acids: CASSLGLAGVGGELFF. The CDR3 DNA reads as TGCGCCAGCAGCCTAGGACTAGCGGGAGTGGGCGGGGAGCTGTTTTTT.

The rearrangement joins TRBV10-3 to TRBJ1-4; no firm D call. V lost 6 bases and J lost 0, with 11 bases in between. Germline V gene sequence: CDR1 ENHRY, CDR2 SYGVKD. The CDR3 sequence is 15 residues long. For the CDR3, the DNA is TGTGCCATCAGCGCGGCAGGCGCAACTAATGAAAAACTGTTTTTT. This encodes CAISAAGATNEKLFF.